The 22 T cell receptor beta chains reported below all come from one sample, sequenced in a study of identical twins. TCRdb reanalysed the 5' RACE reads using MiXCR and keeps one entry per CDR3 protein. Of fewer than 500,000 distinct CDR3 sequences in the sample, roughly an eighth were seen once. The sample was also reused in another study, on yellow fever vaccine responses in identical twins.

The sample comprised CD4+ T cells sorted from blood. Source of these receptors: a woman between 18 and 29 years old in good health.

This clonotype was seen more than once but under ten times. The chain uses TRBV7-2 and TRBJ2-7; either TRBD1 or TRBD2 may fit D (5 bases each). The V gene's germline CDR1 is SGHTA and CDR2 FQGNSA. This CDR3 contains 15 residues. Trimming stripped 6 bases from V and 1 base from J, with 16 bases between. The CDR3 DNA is TGTGCCAGCAGTTACACACGGGACCGATCCTACGAGCAGTACTTC. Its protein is CASSYTRDRSYEQYF.

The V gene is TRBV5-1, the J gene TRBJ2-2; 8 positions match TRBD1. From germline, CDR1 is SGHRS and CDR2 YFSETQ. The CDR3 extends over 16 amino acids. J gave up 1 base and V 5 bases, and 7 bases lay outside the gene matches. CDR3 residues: CASSHDRGRNTGELFF. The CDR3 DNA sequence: TGCGCCAGCAGTCATGACAGGGGAAGGAACACCGGGGAGCTGTTTTTT.

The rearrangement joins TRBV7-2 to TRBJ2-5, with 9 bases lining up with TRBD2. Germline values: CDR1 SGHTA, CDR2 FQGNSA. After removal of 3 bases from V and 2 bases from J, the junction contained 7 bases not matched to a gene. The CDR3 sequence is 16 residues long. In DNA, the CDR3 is TGTGCCAGCAGCTTTTGGGGGACTAGCCCACAAGAGACCCAGTACTTC. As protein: CASSFWGTSPQETQYF.

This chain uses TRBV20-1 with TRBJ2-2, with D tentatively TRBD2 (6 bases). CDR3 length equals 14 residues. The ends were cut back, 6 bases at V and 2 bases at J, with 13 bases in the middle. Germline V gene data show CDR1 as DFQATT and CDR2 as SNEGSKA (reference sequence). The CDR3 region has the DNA TGCAGTGCAAAGAAGGGGACTAACACCGGGGAGCTGTTTTTT. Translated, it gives CSAKKGTNTGELFF.

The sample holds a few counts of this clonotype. The CDR3 is CASSYLQGFSFPPLHF. The DNA for the CDR3 is TGTGCCAGCAGTTACCTACAGGGGTTCTCTTTCCCACCCCTCCACTTT. The chain couples TRBV27 to TRBJ1-6; 7 bases align to TRBD1. Trimming at V came to 4 bases and at J to 11 bases, leaving 14 bases not matched to a gene. The CDR3 contains 16 residues. Germline CDR1 MNHEY, CDR2 SMNVEV (reference sequence).

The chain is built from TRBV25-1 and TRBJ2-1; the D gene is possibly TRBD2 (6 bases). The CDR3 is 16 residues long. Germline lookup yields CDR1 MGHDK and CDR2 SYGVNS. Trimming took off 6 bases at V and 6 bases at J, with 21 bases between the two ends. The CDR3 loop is CASRREDGGNSNEQFF. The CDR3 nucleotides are TGTGCCAGCAGGAGGGAGGACGGCGGAAATTCCAATGAGCAGTTCTTC.

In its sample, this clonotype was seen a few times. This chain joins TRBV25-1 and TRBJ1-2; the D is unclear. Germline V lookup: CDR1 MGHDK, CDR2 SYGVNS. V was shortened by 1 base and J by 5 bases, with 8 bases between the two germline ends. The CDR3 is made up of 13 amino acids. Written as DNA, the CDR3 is TGTGCCAGCAGTGAATTGACCGATTATGGCTACACCTTC. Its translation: CASSELTDYGYTF.

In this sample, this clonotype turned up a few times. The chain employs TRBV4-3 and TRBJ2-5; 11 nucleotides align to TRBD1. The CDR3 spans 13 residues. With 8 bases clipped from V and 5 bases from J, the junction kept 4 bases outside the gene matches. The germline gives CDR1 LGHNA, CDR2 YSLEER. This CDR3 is CASAGDRGETQYF. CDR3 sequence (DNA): TGCGCCAGCGCGGGGGACAGGGGGGAGACCCAGTACTTC.

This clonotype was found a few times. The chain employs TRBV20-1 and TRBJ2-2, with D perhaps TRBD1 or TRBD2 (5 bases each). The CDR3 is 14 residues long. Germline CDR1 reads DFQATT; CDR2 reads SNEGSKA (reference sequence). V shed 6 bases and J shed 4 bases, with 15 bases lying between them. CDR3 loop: CSAPGPSPTGELFF. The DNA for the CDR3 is TGCAGTGCCCCGGGACCCTCCCCCACCGGGGAGCTGTTTTTT.

The CDR3 protein is CASSLYAERRGSYEQYF. The CDR3 DNA reads TGCGCCAGCAGCTTGTATGCAGAGAGGCGGGGGTCCTACGAGCAGTACTTC. V usage is TRBV5-1 and J usage is TRBJ2-7, with 7 bases fitting TRBD2. Trimming took 1 base from V and 1 from J; bases not matched to a gene: 11. CDR1 and CDR2 (germline): SGHRS, YFSETQ. This CDR3 contains 17 residues.

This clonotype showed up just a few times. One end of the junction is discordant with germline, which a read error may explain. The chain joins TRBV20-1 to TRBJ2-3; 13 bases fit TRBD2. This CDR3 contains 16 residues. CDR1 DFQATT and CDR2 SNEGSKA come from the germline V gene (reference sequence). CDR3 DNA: TGCAGTGCTAGCCACGCGGGACTAGCGGGGCCAGATACGCAGTGTTTT. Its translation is CSASHAGLAGPDTQCF.

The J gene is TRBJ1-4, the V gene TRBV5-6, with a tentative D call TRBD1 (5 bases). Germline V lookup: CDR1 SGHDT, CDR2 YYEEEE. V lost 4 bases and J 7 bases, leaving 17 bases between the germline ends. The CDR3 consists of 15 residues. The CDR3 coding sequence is TGTGCCAGCAGCGAGGTCGGGGGGTCTCGTGAAAAACTGTTTTTT. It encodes CASSEVGGSREKLFF.

The CDR3 protein is CASSADDRVPGYTF. The CDR3 nucleotides read TGTGCCAGCAGTGCCGACGACAGGGTACCTGGCTACACCTTC. V and J are TRBV25-1 and TRBJ1-2; TRBD1 matches 7 bases. V trimming: 4 bases; J trimming: 7 bases; junction bases outside the gene matches: 9. The germline V gene has CDR1 MGHDK and CDR2 SYGVNS. The CDR3 is made up of 14 amino acids.

The DNA of the CDR3 is TGTGCCAGCAGCCTAGACTATTGGACAGGGAATTCACCCCTCCACTTT. Translation: CASSLDYWTGNSPLHF. The chain combines TRBV4-2 with TRBJ1-6, with TRBD1 matching 8 bases. The CDR3 runs 16 residues. Germline trimming cut 4 bases from V and 7 bases from J; bases unmatched to any gene: 9. Germline CDR1 and CDR2: LGHNA and YNFKEQ.

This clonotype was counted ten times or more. The CDR3 region is CASSQVRGPGQWEKLFF. CDR3 DNA: TGTGCCAGCAGCCAAGTACGGGGGCCGGGACAGTGGGAAAAACTGTTTTTT. The chain is built from TRBV4-2 and TRBJ1-4; 7 bases fit TRBD1. With 1 base clipped from V and 8 bases from J, the junction kept 13 bases outside the gene matches. The CDR3 contains 17 residues. Germline V gene data show CDR1 as LGHNA and CDR2 as YNFKEQ.

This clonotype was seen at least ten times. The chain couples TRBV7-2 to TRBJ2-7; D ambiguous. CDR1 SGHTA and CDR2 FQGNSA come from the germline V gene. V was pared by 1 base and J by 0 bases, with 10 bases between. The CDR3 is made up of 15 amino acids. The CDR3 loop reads CASSLGRYSSYEQYF. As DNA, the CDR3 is TGTGCCAGCAGCTTAGGCAGGTACTCCTCCTACGAGCAGTACTTC.

CDR3 sequence reads: CAISDHREAFF. DNA for the CDR3: TGTGCCATCAGTGATCACCGTGAAGCTTTCTTT. This chain joins TRBV10-3 and TRBJ1-1; no firm D call. Germline CDR1 ENHRY, CDR2 SYGVKD. This CDR3 is built from 11 residues. V lost 3 bases and J 7 bases, leaving 6 bases between the germline ends.

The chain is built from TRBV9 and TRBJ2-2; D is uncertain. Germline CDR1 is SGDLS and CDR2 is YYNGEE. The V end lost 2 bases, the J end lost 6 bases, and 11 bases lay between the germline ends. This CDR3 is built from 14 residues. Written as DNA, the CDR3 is TGTGCCAGCAGCGTGCCACCGTTTGCCGGGGAGCTGTTTTTT. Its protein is CASSVPPFAGELFF.

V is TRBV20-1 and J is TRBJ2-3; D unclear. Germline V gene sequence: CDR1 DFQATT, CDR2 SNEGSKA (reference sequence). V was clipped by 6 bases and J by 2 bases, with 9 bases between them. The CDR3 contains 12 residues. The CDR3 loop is CSAPRATDTQYF. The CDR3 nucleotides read TGCAGTGCCCCCCGGGCCACAGATACGCAGTATTTT.

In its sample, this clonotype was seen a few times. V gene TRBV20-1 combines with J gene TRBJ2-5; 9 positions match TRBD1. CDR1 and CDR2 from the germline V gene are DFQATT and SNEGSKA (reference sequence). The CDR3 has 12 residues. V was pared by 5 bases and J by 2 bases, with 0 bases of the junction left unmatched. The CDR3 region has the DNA TGCAGTGCTGACAGGGGGCAAGAGACCCAGTACTTC. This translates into CSADRGQETQYF.

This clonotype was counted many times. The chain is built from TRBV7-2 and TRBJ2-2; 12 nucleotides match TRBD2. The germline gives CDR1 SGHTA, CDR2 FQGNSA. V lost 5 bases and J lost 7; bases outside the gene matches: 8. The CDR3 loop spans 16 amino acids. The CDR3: CASSPLLAGGIGELFF. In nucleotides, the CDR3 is TGTGCCAGCAGCCCCCTGCTAGCGGGGGGGATCGGGGAGCTGTTTTTT.

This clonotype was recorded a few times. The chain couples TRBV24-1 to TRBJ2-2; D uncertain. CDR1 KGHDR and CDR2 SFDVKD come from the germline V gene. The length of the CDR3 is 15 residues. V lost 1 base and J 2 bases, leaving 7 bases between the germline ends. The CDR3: CATSDFGGNTGELFF. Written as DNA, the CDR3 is TGTGCCACCAGTGATTTTGGCGGTAACACCGGGGAGCTGTTTTTT.